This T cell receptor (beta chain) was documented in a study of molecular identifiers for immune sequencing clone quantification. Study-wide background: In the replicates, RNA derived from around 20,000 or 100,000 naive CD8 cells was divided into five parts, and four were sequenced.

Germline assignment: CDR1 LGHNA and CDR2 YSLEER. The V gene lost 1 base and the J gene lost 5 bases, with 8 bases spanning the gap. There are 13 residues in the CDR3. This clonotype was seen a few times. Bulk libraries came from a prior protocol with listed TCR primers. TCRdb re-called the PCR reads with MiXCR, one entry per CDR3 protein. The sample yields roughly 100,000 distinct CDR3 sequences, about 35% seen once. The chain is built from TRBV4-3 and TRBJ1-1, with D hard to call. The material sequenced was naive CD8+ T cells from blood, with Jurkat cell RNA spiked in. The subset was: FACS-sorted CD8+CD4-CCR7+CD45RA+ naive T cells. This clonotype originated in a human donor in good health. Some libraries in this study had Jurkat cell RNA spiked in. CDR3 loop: CASSQGASTEAFF. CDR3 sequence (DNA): TGCGCCAGCAGCCAAGGGGCAAGTACTGAAGCTTTCTTT.